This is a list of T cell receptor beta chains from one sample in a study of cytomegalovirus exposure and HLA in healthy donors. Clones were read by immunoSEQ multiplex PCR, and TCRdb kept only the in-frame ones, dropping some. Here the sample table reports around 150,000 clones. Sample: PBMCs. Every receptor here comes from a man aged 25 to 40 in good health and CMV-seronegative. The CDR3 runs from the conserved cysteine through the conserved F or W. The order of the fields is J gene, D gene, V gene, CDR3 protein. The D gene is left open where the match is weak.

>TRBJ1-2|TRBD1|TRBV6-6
CASSKQGDYGYTF
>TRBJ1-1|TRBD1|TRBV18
CASSLRQGSVVNGEAFF
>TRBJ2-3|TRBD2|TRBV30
CAWSDGLAGDSYTDTQYF
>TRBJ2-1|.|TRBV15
CATSRGGAGGRDEQFF
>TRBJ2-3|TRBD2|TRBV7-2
CASSRGLAGVDTQYF
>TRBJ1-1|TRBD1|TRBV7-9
CASSLLLGQGAARDTEAFF
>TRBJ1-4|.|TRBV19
CARHRGNEKLFF
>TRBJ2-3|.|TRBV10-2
CASKGGSAAADTQYF
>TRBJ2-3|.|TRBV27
CASSLLSTRSSTDTQYF
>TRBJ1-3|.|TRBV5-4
CASSISSGTVRENTIYF
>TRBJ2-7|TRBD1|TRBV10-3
CAISAGQPSGEQYF
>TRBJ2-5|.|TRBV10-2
CASSLAGGETQYF
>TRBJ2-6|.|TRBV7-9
CASSLGKSHSSGANVLTF
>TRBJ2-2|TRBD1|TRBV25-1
CASTRTGFTGELFF
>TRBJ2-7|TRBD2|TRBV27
CASSPPRLADTYEQYF
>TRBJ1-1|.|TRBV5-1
CASSSRGSDTEAFF
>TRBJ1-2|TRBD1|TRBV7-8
CASSSLTGGMGYTF
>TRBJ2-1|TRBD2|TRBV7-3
CASSLERENNEQFF
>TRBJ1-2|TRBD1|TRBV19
CASSIEQGDFYGYTF
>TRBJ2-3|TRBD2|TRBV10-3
CAISEVTGTRFSTDTQYF
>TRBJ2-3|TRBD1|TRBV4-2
CASCSIGTGEADTQYF
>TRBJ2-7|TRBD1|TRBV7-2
CASSFDRGEVYEQYF
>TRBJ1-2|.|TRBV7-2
CASSPMQGSGGYTF
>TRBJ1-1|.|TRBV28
CASSPGGRTEAFF
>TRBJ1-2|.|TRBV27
CASSSKGGYYGYTF
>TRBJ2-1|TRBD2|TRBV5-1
CASSASGRSYNEQFF
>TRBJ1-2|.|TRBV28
CASTVSLNYGYTF
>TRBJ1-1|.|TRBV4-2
CASSQDQIPPFTEAFF
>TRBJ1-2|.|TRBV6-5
CASRGGLQDFYGYTF
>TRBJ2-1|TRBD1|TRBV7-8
CASSVNRGQYNEQFF
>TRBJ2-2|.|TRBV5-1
CASSLLGRGGELFF
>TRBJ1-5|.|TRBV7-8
CASSSRLAGQPQHF
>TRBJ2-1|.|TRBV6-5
CASSYSPSVSYNEQFF
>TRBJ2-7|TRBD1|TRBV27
CASSYTRRTGTYEQYF
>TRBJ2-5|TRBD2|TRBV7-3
CASSFRSGNGQETQYF
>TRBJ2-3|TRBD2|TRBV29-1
CSAKGTSGTDTQYF
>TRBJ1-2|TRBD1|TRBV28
CASSLGQGVYGYTF
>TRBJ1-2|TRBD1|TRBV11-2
CASNPKPGGHGYTF
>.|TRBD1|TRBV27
CASSLIVGSRDRGGEQYF
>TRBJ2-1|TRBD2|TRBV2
CASLTSGRGDEQFF
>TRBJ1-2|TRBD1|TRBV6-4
CASSERGPGHPDGSGYTF
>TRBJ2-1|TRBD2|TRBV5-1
CASSFLAGGRDEQFF
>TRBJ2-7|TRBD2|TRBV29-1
CSVNSGVIDEQYF
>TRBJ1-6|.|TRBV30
CAWREFLQNNSPLHF
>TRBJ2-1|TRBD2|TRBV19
CASRETSGGSYNEQFF
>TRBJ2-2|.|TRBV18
CASSPGQGITGELFF
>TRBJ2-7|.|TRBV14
CASSLSSLDSSYEQYF
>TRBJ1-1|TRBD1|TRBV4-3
CASSRGKTGANTEAFF
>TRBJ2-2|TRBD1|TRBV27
CASSLSSGDRTGLANTGELFF
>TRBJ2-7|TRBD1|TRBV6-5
CASSYAAGGPYEQYF
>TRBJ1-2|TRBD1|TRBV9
CASSVVDRGLLGYTF
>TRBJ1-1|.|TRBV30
CAWRGVGTEAFF
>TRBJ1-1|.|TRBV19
CASSYRLNTEAFF
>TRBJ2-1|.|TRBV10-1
CASSPGLVNEQFF
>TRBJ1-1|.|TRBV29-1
CSVGQSNTEAFF
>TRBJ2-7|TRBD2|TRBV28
CASSLKTSGRKYEQYF
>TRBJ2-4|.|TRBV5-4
CATRQDRAKNIQYF
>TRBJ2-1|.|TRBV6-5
CASSLDSYNEQFF
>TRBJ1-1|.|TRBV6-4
CASSPGQENTEAFF